Below, 19 T cell receptor beta chains from the same sample are listed, as sequenced in a study of blood T cells in healthy people across ages. Together with a sample-barcoded 5' primer, a J-beta primer mix was included in a second PCR lasting about 6 to 11 cycles. TCRdb reprocessed the 5' RACE reads with MiXCR, giving one entry per CDR3 protein. Of hundreds of thousands of distinct CDR3 sequences listed, 40% to 45% are singletons. Sample: blood. Every receptor here comes from a man aged 80 or over in good health.

This clonotype was seen more than once but under ten times. The gene calls are TRBV6-2 or TRBV6-3 and TRBJ1-2; D might be TRBD1 (6 bases). The CDR3 has 15 residues. The V end lost 5 bases, the J end lost 8 bases, and 21 bases lay between the germline ends. The V gene's germline CDR1 is MNHEY and CDR2 SVGEGT. CDR3 region: CASSLQGPIGSGYTF. CDR3 DNA sequence: TGTGCCAGCAGTCTACAGGGCCCTATCGGCTCCGGCTACACCTTC.

The chain couples TRBV28 to TRBJ1-1, with D tentatively TRBD1 (6 bases). From germline, CDR1 is MDHEN and CDR2 SYDVKM. Between the trimmed V and J ends, which lost 1 base and 1 base, there was a span of 10 bases. The CDR3 covers 15 residues. CDR3 in amino acids: CASSLLQGKNTEAFF. CDR3 in DNA: TGTGCCAGCAGTTTATTGCAGGGGAAGAACACTGAAGCTTTCTTT.

This chain connects TRBV6-2 or TRBV6-3 to TRBJ1-1, with D uncertain. Germline V gene lookup returns CDR1 MNHEY and CDR2 SVGEGT. The CDR3 totals 13 residues. Trimming removed 2 bases at V and 4 bases at J, with 8 bases between. CDR3 residues: CASSYQAFTEAFF. The CDR3, as DNA: TGTGCCAGCAGTTACCAAGCCTTCACTGAAGCTTTCTTT.

The chain employs TRBV11-2 and TRBJ2-1, with a possible D match to TRBD1 (7 bases). The V gene lost 2 bases and the J gene lost 6 bases, with 17 bases spanning the gap. Germline values: CDR1 SGHAT, CDR2 FQNNGV. CDR3 length equals 16 residues. The CDR3 protein is CASSLQGGHSFNEQFF. CDR3 coding DNA: TGTGCCAGCAGCTTACAGGGGGGCCACTCGTTCAATGAGCAGTTCTTC.

On this clonotype itself: Since a much larger clone is just one base distant, this may be a read error. The rearrangement uses TRBV12-3 or TRBV12-4 and TRBJ2-4, with 12 bases lining up with TRBD1. The J call may be wrong; the DNA end is better matched by TRBJ2-7. This CDR3 is built from 16 residues. CDR3 loop: CASSSSLGTGGDEQYF. CDR3 bases: TGTGCCAGCAGTAGTAGCTTGGGGACAGGGGGCGACGAGCAGTACTTC.

This sequence joins TRBV7-2 and TRBJ2-5, with D tentatively TRBD1 or TRBD2 (5 bases each). There are 14 residues in the CDR3. The ends were cut back, 7 bases at V and 5 bases at J, with 17 bases in the middle. The V gene's germline CDR1 is SGHTA and CDR2 FQGNSA. CDR3 amino acids: CASNRDRGPETQYF. The CDR3 nucleotides read TGTGCCAGCAACCGGGACCGGGGCCCGGAGACCCAGTACTTC.

This clonotype has more than one count but fewer than ten. This chain uses TRBV29-1 with TRBJ2-7; TRBD2 agrees at 9 bases. The CDR3 sequence is 14 residues long. V shed 4 bases, J shed 7 bases, and the junction held 11 bases outside the gene matches. Germline V gene sequence: CDR1 SQVTM, CDR2 ANQGSEA. The CDR3 region has the DNA TGCAGCGTTGTAGGAGGCGGGAGGGCCCGGGAGCAGTACTTC. As protein: CSVVGGGRAREQYF.

This clonotype was seen a single time. V and J are TRBV20-1 and TRBJ1-1; TRBD1 is a possible D gene (6 bases). Trimming removed 0 bases from V and 5 bases from J, with 13 bases in between. This CDR3 comprises 14 residues. CDR1 and CDR2 (germline): DFQATT, SNEGSKA (reference sequence). The CDR3 region is CSAREGGARTEAFF. As DNA, the CDR3 is TGCAGTGCTAGAGAAGGGGGGGCAAGGACTGAAGCTTTCTTT.

This clonotype came up a few times. Written as DNA, the CDR3 is TGTGCCAGCAGCTTAGACGGCAGGTGGAATGAGCAGTTCTTC. Translated: CASSLDGRWNEQFF. The rearrangement uses TRBV11-2 and TRBJ2-1; D uncertain. The V gene's germline CDR1 is SGHAT and CDR2 FQNNGV. V lost 0 bases, J lost 7 bases, and 10 bases lay in between. This CDR3 has 14 residues.

There are a few counts of this clonotype. The chain carries TRBV5-6 and TRBJ2-1; 10 bases align to TRBD2. The CDR3 is 18 amino acids. Germline-derived CDR1 and CDR2 are SGHDT and YYEEEE. Unmatched junction bases numbered 10, after V lost 4 bases and J lost 0 bases. CDR3 protein: CASSPFSTSGVSYNEQFF. CDR3 sequence (DNA): TGTGCCAGCAGCCCGTTCTCCACTAGCGGGGTCTCCTACAATGAGCAGTTCTTC.

This chain connects TRBV7-2 to TRBJ1-5; D is ambiguous. Germline V gene sequence: CDR1 SGHTA, CDR2 FQGNSA. The CDR3 runs 13 residues. Deletions cut 7 bases from V and 2 bases from J, with 9 bases between. DNA of the CDR3: TGTGCCAGCAACCAGTACCGCAATCAGCCCCAGCATTTT. As protein: CASNQYRNQPQHF.

The chain links TRBV21-1 to TRBJ1-5. TRBV21-1 is recorded as a pseudogene. The length of the CDR3 is 13 residues. The CDR3 here is CASRGLNNQPQHF. The CDR3 nucleotides read TGTGCCAGCAGAGGACTGAACAATCAGCCCCAGCATTTT.

This chain links TRBV20-1 with TRBJ2-2; D is unresolved. Germline CDR1 is DFQATT and CDR2 is SNEGSKA (reference sequence). V shed 4 bases and J shed 0 bases, with 12 bases lying between them. The CDR3 is 15 residues long. CDR3 region: CSAIIAVTNTGELFF. The CDR3, as DNA: TGCAGTGCTATTATAGCAGTAACGAACACCGGGGAGCTGTTTTTT.

The V call is TRBV20-1, the J call TRBJ1-2; D possibly corresponds to TRBD1 (6 bases). V was shortened by 4 bases and J by 2 bases, with 11 bases between the two germline ends. CDR3 size: 13 residues. Germline lookup yields CDR1 DFQATT and CDR2 SNEGSKA (reference sequence). CDR3 sequence (DNA): TGCAGTGCTACCGGGACACCAAACTATGGCTACACCTTC. Encoded protein: CSATGTPNYGYTF.

J is TRBJ1-5 and V is TRBV20-1; D gene unclear. The CDR3 has 13 residues. The V gene lost 6 bases and the J gene lost 0 bases, with 9 bases spanning the gap. Germline V gene lookup returns CDR1 DFQATT and CDR2 SNEGSKA (reference sequence). The CDR3 region has the DNA TGCAGTGCCCTTACAGTTAGCAATCAGCCCCAGCATTTT. Translated: CSALTVSNQPQHF.

V and J are TRBV20-1 and TRBJ2-2; D unresolved. The ends were cut back, 1 base at V and 0 bases at J, with 6 bases in the middle. Germline CDR1 reads DFQATT; CDR2 reads SNEGSKA (reference sequence). This CDR3 is built from 14 residues. Written as DNA, the CDR3 is TGCAGTGCTAGAGTTGCATCGAACACCGGGGAGCTGTTTTTT. Its protein is CSARVASNTGELFF.

This clonotype appeared many times. The chain carries TRBV29-1 and TRBJ2-7; the D gene is possibly TRBD2 (7 bases). Trimming left V 5 bases short and J 5 bases short, with 10 bases between. This CDR3 region has 11 residues. Germline CDR1 is SQVTM and CDR2 is ANQGSEA. The CDR3 DNA sequence: TGCAGCGTTCGAGGGGGGGACGAGCAGTACTTC. Translating gives CSVRGGDEQYF.

In the case of this clonotype: One end of the junction fails to match germline, which may point to a read error. This chain links TRBV7-2 with TRBJ2-2, with D hard to call. Germline CDR1 is SGHTA and CDR2 is FQGNSA. The CDR3 extends over 15 amino acids. CDR3: CVSSLVDTATGELFF. DNA of the CDR3: TGTGTCAGCAGCTTAGTGGATACAGCTACCGGGGAGCTGTTTTTT.

The rearrangement links TRBV20-1 to TRBJ2-1; TRBD1 is a possible D gene (6 bases). The CDR3 contains 12 residues. With 6 bases removed from V and 12 bases from J, the gap between germline ends came to 18 bases. Germline V CDR1 and CDR2: DFQATT, SNEGSKA (reference sequence). The CDR3 region is CSAQDSSSGQFF. CDR3 in DNA: TGCAGTGCCCAGGACAGCAGCTCGGGGCAGTTCTTC.